These 19 T cell receptor beta chains were sequenced from one sample in a study of Ad26.COV2.S vaccination and SARS-CoV-2 variants. As to treatment: 15 to 20 received Ad26.COV2.S at low or high dose, single or two shots; five or six received placebo; per-sample allocation not given. Day 63 after the first vaccine or placebo injection was the time point for sampling. Measured with immunoSEQ multiplex PCR; TCRdb has only the in-frame clones, and not every one. The table has roughly 320,000 clones, 70% to 90% seen once. Sequenced material: peripheral blood, taken in a trial of Ad26.COV2.S vaccine versus placebo. Every receptor here comes from a person between 18 and 65 years old who received the Ad26.COV2.S COVID-19 vaccine or a placebo.

The V call is TRBV7-2, the J call TRBJ2-1; the D is unclear. This CDR3 spans 16 amino acids. The V gene's germline CDR1 is SGHTA and CDR2 FQGNSA. V lost 5 bases, J lost 7 bases, and 21 bases lay in between. This CDR3 reads CASSRQNFPPRNEQFF. In DNA form, the CDR3 reads TGTGCCAGCAGCCGCCAGAACTTCCCTCCGAGGAATGAGCAGTTCTTC.

The chain joins TRBV15 to TRBJ2-1; TRBD2 aligns across 8 bases. The CDR3 sequence is 16 residues long. Trimming cost V 3 bases and J 4 bases; bases outside gene matches: 8. Germline CDR1 and CDR2: LNHNV and YYDKDF (reference sequence). The CDR3 DNA sequence: TGTGCCACCAGCAGGGAGGTGGGACTAGGATACAATGAGCAGTTCTTC. It encodes CATSREVGLGYNEQFF.

CDR3 sequence: CASSDLPRINEQFF. The CDR3 nucleotides read TGTGCCAGTTCGGACTTACCGAGGATCAATGAGCAGTTCTTC. This rearrangement joins TRBV19 to TRBJ2-1; the D gene is possibly TRBD2 (5 bases). Germline CDR1 and CDR2: LNHDA and SQIVND (reference sequence). Trimming took 8 bases from V and 6 from J, leaving 17 bases between them. The CDR3 contains 14 residues.

CDR3 DNA: TGTGCCAGCAGCTTAACTATGAACACTGAAGCTTTCTTT. Encoded protein: CASSLTMNTEAFF. The V gene is TRBV7-2, the J gene TRBJ1-1; no clear D. V lost 2 bases to trimming and J lost 0 bases, with 4 bases between them. The V gene's germline CDR1 is SGHTA and CDR2 FQGNSA. This CDR3 spans 13 amino acids.

This clone turned up a few times. V gene TRBV6-2 or TRBV6-3 combines with J gene TRBJ2-7; tentatively, D is TRBD1 (6 bases). This CDR3 spans 16 amino acids. Trimming removed 6 bases from V and 1 base from J, with 19 bases in between. The germline gives CDR1 MNHEY, CDR2 SVGEGT. This chain's CDR3 is CASSLDGQSTSYEQYF. CDR3 bases: TGTGCCAGCAGCCTCGACGGACAGTCAACTTCCTACGAGCAGTACTTC.

The chain employs TRBV12-3 or TRBV12-4 and TRBJ1-2; 7 bases align to TRBD1. V lost 5 bases, J lost 4 bases, and 1 base stayed unmatched. The CDR3 is 12 residues long. The CDR3 DNA sequence: TGTGCCAGCAGTCGACAGGGCTATGGCTACACCTTC. It is translated as CASSRQGYGYTF.

The J gene is TRBJ2-5, the V gene TRBV7-2; 8 positions agree with TRBD1. This CDR3 has 15 amino acids. Unmatched junction bases numbered 6, after V lost 1 base and J lost 5 bases. Germline V gene data show CDR1 as SGHTA and CDR2 as FQGNSA. This chain's CDR3 is CASSLGDRRMETQYF. The CDR3 DNA is TGTGCCAGCAGCTTAGGGGACAGGAGGATGGAGACCCAGTACTTC.

The chain links TRBV7-9 to TRBJ2-5, with TRBD2 matching over 8 bases. This CDR3 comprises 15 residues. The J segment lost 4 bases and the V segment lost 5 bases, leaving 9 bases of the junction unmatched. Germline-derived CDR1 and CDR2 are SEHNR and FQNEAQ (reference sequence). The CDR3 nucleotides are TGTGCCAGCAGCCCGGGGGTAGCGGGGATAGAGACCCAGTACTTC. Translation gives CASSPGVAGIETQYF.

The chain links TRBV10-1 to TRBJ2-7; no clear D gene. CDR1 is WNHNN and CDR2 is SYGVQD in the germline V gene (reference sequence). The CDR3 has 16 residues. V lost 0 bases and J 3 bases, leaving 15 bases between the germline ends. The CDR3 coding sequence is TGCGCCAGCAGTGAGTCGGTCGGGCAAAGTTACTACGAGCAGTACTTC. Protein product: CASSESVGQSYYEQYF.

The chain uses TRBV2 and TRBJ1-1, with D hard to call. The V gene lost 7 bases and the J gene lost 6 bases, with 12 bases spanning the gap. The CDR3 consists of 12 residues. The germline gives CDR1 SNHLY, CDR2 FYNNEI. The CDR3 is CASKSDGPEAFF. CDR3 nucleotides: TGTGCCAGCAAATCGGACGGGCCTGAAGCTTTCTTT.

The chain is built from TRBV11-3 and TRBJ2-1, with TRBD2 matching 9 bases. The CDR3 covers 15 residues. The germline CDR1 and CDR2 sequences are SGHNT and YENEEA. The J segment lost 7 bases and the V segment lost 1 base, leaving 5 bases of the junction unmatched. CDR3 DNA sequence: TGTGCCAGCAGCTTAGTTGCGGGGGGGCCTAATGAGCAGTTCTTC. Its protein product is CASSLVAGGPNEQFF.

The J gene is TRBJ1-4, the V gene TRBV15, with TRBD1 as a possible D gene (6 bases). The CDR3 covers 15 residues. V was cut by 1 base and J by 2 bases, with 8 bases left in between. Per the germline V gene, CDR1 is LNHNV and CDR2 is YYDKDF (reference sequence). DNA for the CDR3: TGTGCCACCAGCAGAGTCAGGGGCACTAATGAAAAACTGTTTTTT. As protein: CATSRVRGTNEKLFF.

Notes on this clone: Other DNA sequences in the same sample also yield this CDR3. The chain is built from TRBV6-1 and TRBJ1-2; 8 nucleotides line up with TRBD1. This CDR3 comprises 14 residues. After removal of 1 base from V and 7 bases from J, the junction contained 5 bases not matched to a gene. Per germline, CDR1 MNHNS and CDR2 SASEGT. CDR3 bases: TGTGCCAGCAGTGAAGGGTCAGGGGGCACTGGCTACACCTTC. It is translated as CASSEGSGGTGYTF.

V gene TRBV5-6 combines with J gene TRBJ1-2; D uncertain. The CDR3 consists of 15 residues. CDR1 and CDR2 from the germline V gene are SGHDT and YYEEEE. The V gene lost 4 bases and the J gene lost 4 bases, with 17 bases spanning the gap. CDR3 sequence: CASSPRVTRSYGYTF. The CDR3, as DNA: TGTGCCAGCAGCCCCCGGGTTACCCGTTCCTATGGCTACACCTTC.

The rearrangement links TRBV7-2 to TRBJ2-5, with 8 bases fitting TRBD1. The CDR3 extends over 15 amino acids. Trimming removed 6 bases from V and 2 bases from J; junction bases left unmatched: 8. Germline CDR1 reads SGHTA; CDR2 reads FQGNSA. The CDR3 spells CASSDRGTPQETQYF. DNA for the CDR3: TGTGCCAGCAGTGACAGGGGAACCCCTCAAGAGACCCAGTACTTC.

CDR3 region: CAWEEWRGGASTGELFF. For the CDR3, the DNA is TGTGCCTGGGAGGAGTGGCGCGGGGGGGCCAGCACCGGGGAGCTGTTTTTT. The chain is built from TRBV30 and TRBJ2-2; 9 nucleotides match TRBD2. Germline V lookup: CDR1 GTSNPN, CDR2 SVGIG (reference sequence). The V gene end was trimmed by 5 bases and the J gene end by 4 bases; junction bases not matched to a gene: 14. CDR3 length: 17 residues. Looking up the rest from reference TRBV30 and TRBJ2-2 gives the full variable domain: SQTIHQWPATLVQPVGSPLSLECTVEGTSNPNLYWYRQAAGRGLQLLFYSVGIGQISSEVPQNLSASRPQDRQFILSSKKLLLSDSGFYLCAWEEWRGGASTGELFFGEGSRLTVL.

This chain links TRBV2 with TRBJ1-4; D is possibly TRBD1 (6 bases). CDR3 length: 15 residues. The V gene lost 4 bases and the J gene lost 8 bases, with 17 bases spanning the gap. Germline V gene sequence: CDR1 SNHLY, CDR2 FYNNEI. DNA for the CDR3: TGTGCCAGCAGTGGTAAAGGGGGAGCGGAAGAAAAACTGTTTTTT. Its protein is CASSGKGGAEEKLFF.

V and J are TRBV25-1 and TRBJ1-4; D might be TRBD1 (5 bases). With 2 bases removed from V and 3 bases from J, the gap between germline ends came to 19 bases. Germline CDR1 is MGHDK and CDR2 is SYGVNS. The CDR3 loop spans 18 amino acids. The CDR3 reads CASSEVGTRRGANEKLFF. Here the CDR3 DNA reads TGTGCCAGCAGTGAAGTGGGCACGCGAAGAGGGGCTAATGAAAAACTGTTTTTT.

The chain recombines TRBV7-9 with TRBJ2-1; D may correspond to TRBD1 or TRBD2 (6 bases each). The length of the CDR3 is 16 residues. Germline V gene sequence: CDR1 SEHNR, CDR2 FQNEAQ (reference sequence). Trimming took off 2 bases at V and 4 bases at J, with 15 bases between the two ends. CDR3 sequence (DNA): TGTGCCAGCAGCTTATTCCAGGGGACTTCATACAATGAGCAGTTCTTC. Its protein is CASSLFQGTSYNEQFF. The full variable domain, in which reference TRBV7-9 and TRBJ2-1 provide the parts outside the CDR3, is DTGVSQNPRHKITKRGQNVTFRCDPISEHNRLYWYRQTLGQGPEFLTYFQNEAQLEKSRLLSDRFSAERPKGSFSTLEIQRTEQGDSAMYLCASSLFQGTSYNEQFFGPGTRLTVL.